The clone carrying this T cell receptor beta chain was recorded many times. Antigen unknown. These data belong to a study of CD8 T cells in ankylosing spondylitis. Quantitative 5'-RACE with molecular barcodes produced the TCR beta libraries. TCRdb itself ran the 5' RACE reads through MiXCR, one entry per CDR3 protein. The sample has 350,000 or so distinct CDR3 sequences, 7% to 9% seen once. Study outcomes and limitations: Disease-linked clones reportedly showed significant enrichment in matched ankylosing spondylitis synovial fluid. It appeared that ankylosing spondylitis blood was characterized by a TCR beta motif of seven or eight highly homologous variants. Some of the motif variants had earlier been found in reactive arthritis patients' fluid and blood.

The source of this sequence is a male donor with ankylosing spondylitis. The sequencing input was blood, either unsorted or a sorted T cell fraction (not recorded which).

DNA for the CDR3: TGTGCCACCAGCAGGTCCGGAGTCGGTGGCTACACCTTC. Translation gives CATSRSGVGGYTF. This rearrangement joins TRBV15 to TRBJ1-2; no definite D call. Germline CDR1 reads LNHNV; CDR2 reads YYDKDF (reference sequence). The CDR3 loop spans 13 amino acids. V lost 3 bases and J lost 7, with 12 bases in between.